This TCR beta chain was sequenced for a study of cytomegalovirus exposure and HLA in healthy donors. Study-wide findings and caveats: There were a few CMV-associated chains whose specificity for CMV antigens was confirmed in vitro. Later work found that TCR association rates differed between HLA loci; DRB1 had the most and HLA-C the fewest.

The primer mix had 60 Vbeta and 13 Jbeta primers. The method was immunoSEQ multiplex PCR; TCRdb's version includes in-frame clones alone and lacks a portion of them. Of some 99,000 clones in the sample, over 65% were seen once. There are a few counts of this clone. As yet, its antigen is unknown. CDR1 is MNHEY and CDR2 is SMNVEV in the germline V gene (reference sequence). Trimming removed 3 bases at V and 9 bases at J, with 10 bases between. The CDR3 contains 12 residues. The sample was PBMCs. The rearrangement uses TRBV27 and TRBJ2-3; tentative D call: TRBD2 (5 bases). The TCR sequence derives from a male donor in good health and CMV-seronegative. CDR3 nucleotide sequence: TGTGCCAGCAGTTTCGCCGGGAACACGCAGTATTTT. Protein sequence: CASSFAGNTQYF.